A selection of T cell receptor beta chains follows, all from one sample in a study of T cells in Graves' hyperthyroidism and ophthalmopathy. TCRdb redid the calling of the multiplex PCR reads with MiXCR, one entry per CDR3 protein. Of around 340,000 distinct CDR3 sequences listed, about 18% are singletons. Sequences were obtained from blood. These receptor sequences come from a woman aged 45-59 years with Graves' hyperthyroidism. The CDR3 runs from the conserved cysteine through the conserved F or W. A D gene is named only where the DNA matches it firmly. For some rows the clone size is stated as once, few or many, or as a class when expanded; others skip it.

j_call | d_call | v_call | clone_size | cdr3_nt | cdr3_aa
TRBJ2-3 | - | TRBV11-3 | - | TGTGCCAGCTCGCAGGTCGGAGAGCCAGATACGCAGTATTTT | CASSQVGEPDTQYF
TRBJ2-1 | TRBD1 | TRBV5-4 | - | TGTGCCAGCAGCCTCCAGGGTCTGACAGGGGCCCAGTTCAATGAGCAGTTCTTC | CASSLQGLTGAQFNEQFF
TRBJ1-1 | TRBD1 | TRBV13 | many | TGTGCCAGCAGCGCGGACGGGACAGGGGGCCTGAACACTGAAGCTTTCTTT | CASSADGTGGLNTEAFF
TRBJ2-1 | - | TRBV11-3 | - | TGTGCCAGCAGCTTGGGTCCAACGTACAATGAGCAGTTCTTC | CASSLGPTYNEQFF
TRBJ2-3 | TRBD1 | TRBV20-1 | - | TGCAGTGCCCCAGGGACAGGGGCGAGCACAGATACGCAGTATTTT | CSAPGTGASTDTQYF
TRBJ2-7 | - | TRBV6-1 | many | TGTGCCAGCAGCTCGCAGGGGGGACTCGCATCCTACGAGCAGTACTTC | CASSSQGGLASYEQYF
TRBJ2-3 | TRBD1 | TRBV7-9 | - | TGTGCCAGCAGCGGGGACAGGGGGGCCCCAGATACGCAGTATTTT | CASSGDRGAPDTQYF
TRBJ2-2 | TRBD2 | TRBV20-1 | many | TGCAGTGCTAGGCCGAGCGGGAGCACCGGGGAGCTGTTTTTT | CSARPSGSTGELFF
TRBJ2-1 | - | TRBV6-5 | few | TGTGCCAGCAGTTACAGGGACAATGAGCAGTTCTTC | CASSYRDNEQFF
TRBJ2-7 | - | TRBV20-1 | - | TGCAGTGCTAGCTCCGCTCGATACGAGCAGTACTTC | CSASSARYEQYF
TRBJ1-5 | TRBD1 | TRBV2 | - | TGTGCCAGCAGCCCCGGACAGGTTCACTCGCCCCAGCATTTT | CASSPGQVHSPQHF